Shown below are 8 T cell receptor beta chains from a single sample sequenced in a study of blood T cell repertoires in COVID-19. TCRdb's copy holds only in-frame clones and misses some; the assay was immunoSEQ multiplex PCR. The sample contains approximately 230,000 clones, nearly 90% of which appear only once. The material sequenced was peripheral blood. These TCRs come from a young man with active or convalescent COVID-19.

This chain uses TRBV5-4 with TRBJ2-1; 12 bases map to TRBD2. The V gene's germline CDR1 is SGHNT and CDR2 YYREEE (reference sequence). The CDR3 spans 15 residues. After removal of 2 bases from V and 7 bases from J, the junction contained 4 bases not matched to a gene. CDR3 nucleotides: TGTGCCAGCAGCTTAGCTAGCGGGGGGGCGAATGAGCAGTTCTTC. Translating it yields CASSLASGGANEQFF.

The sample holds a few counts of this clone. This chain connects TRBV7-2 to TRBJ1-5, with D unresolved. The germline V gene encodes CDR1 SGHTA and CDR2 FQGNSA. The CDR3 sequence is 14 residues long. V dropped 1 base and J dropped 6 bases, with 10 bases sitting between them. The CDR3 protein is CASSLVHGGQPQHF. The DNA for the CDR3 is TGTGCCAGCAGCTTAGTTCACGGAGGTCAGCCCCAGCATTTT.

The chain employs TRBV5-1 and TRBJ1-1; 8 positions agree with TRBD1. This CDR3 has 15 residues. V lost 1 base, J lost 5 bases, and 7 bases stayed unmatched. Germline loops: CDR1 SGHRS, CDR2 YFSETQ. CDR3 in DNA: TGCGCCAGCAGCTTGATCCAGGGGGCCGATACTGAAGCTTTCTTT. It is translated as CASSLIQGADTEAFF.

CDR3 sequence (DNA): TGTGCCAGCAGCATCACCGGGACAGGGGAGACTGAAGCTTTCTTT. This translates into CASSITGTGETEAFF. This chain links TRBV9 with TRBJ1-1; TRBD1 aligns across 10 bases. The V gene's germline CDR1 is SGDLS and CDR2 YYNGEE. This CDR3 is built from 15 residues. J was trimmed by 5 bases and V by 4 bases; bases with no gene match: 8.

The chain links TRBV2 to TRBJ1-2, with D unclear. The CDR3 runs 14 residues. Germline CDR1 SNHLY, CDR2 FYNNEI. Deletions cut 2 bases from V and 8 bases from J, with 15 bases between. The CDR3 nucleotides read TGTGCCAGCAGTGAAAGGTTGGGCAGTCAAGGCTACACCTTC. It is translated as CASSERLGSQGYTF.

The table lists this clone with a few counts. The chain uses TRBV2 and TRBJ2-7; 11 bases match TRBD1. V dropped 7 bases and J dropped 10; count of bases not matched to a gene: 9. The CDR3 length is 13 residues. Germline values: CDR1 SNHLY, CDR2 FYNNEI. The CDR3 protein is CASIGTGGFPQYF. Written as DNA, the CDR3 is TGTGCCAGCATTGGGACAGGGGGGTTCCCCCAGTACTTC.

This chain uses TRBV18 with TRBJ2-3; 11 positions match TRBD2. Germline V gene lookup returns CDR1 KGHSH and CDR2 LQKENI. The ends lost 2 bases at V and 5 bases at J; junction bases unmatched: 6. The CDR3 totals 16 residues. For the CDR3, the DNA is TGTGCCAGCTCACCATCAGTAGCGGGGGGGCGAGATACGCAGTATTTT. Its protein is CASSPSVAGGRDTQYF.

The gene calls are TRBV5-1 and TRBJ2-5; possible D gene TRBD1, 7 bases. V lost 8 bases, J lost 5 bases, and 13 bases lay in between. Germline-derived CDR1 and CDR2 are SGHRS and YFSETQ. The CDR3 consists of 12 residues. CDR3 protein: CASKQGRETQYF. CDR3 sequence (DNA): TGCGCCAGTAAACAGGGGAGGGAGACCCAGTACTTC.